This T cell receptor beta chain stems from a study of OX40 agonist ivuxolimab in advanced cancers. Study information: The study gave patients intravenous ivuxolimab at 0.01 to 10 mg/kg every 2 weeks. General study points: Partial responders dosed at 0.1-3.0 mg/kg displayed clonal expansion ranking among the lowest.

Details on this clone: Its antigen is as yet unknown.

This CDR3 has 16 residues. Germline V gene data show CDR1 as WSHSY and CDR2 as SAAADI. Germline trimming cut 0 bases from V and 2 bases from J; bases unmatched to any gene: 5. TCRdb's copy holds only in-frame clones and misses some; the assay was immunoSEQ multiplex PCR. The sample shows roughly 66,000 clones, roughly four fifths of them seen only once. The chain links TRBV10-2 to TRBJ2-5; 8 bases map to TRBD2. The sample in question was CD4+ or CD8+ T cells sorted from blood, obtained in a trial of the OX40 agonist ivuxolimab. This TCR was recovered from an adult with an advanced solid tumor such as melanoma, head and neck, liver or kidney cancer. The CDR3 coding sequence is TGCGCCAGCAGTGAGTCGTCGGGAGGGCCGCAAGAGACCCAGTACTTC. Protein product: CASSESSGGPQETQYF.